Following are 27 T cell receptor beta chains from one sample sequenced in a study of control samples from healthy donors and cancer patients. Measured with immunoSEQ multiplex PCR; TCRdb has only the in-frame clones, and not every one. This sample has 46,000 or so clones; over 90% occur once, and the top ten carry 20% to 30%. Sequenced material: PBMCs. These receptors came from a woman aged 45-60 years with head and neck cancer.

A single count supports this clone. The rearrangement uses TRBV7-2 and TRBJ2-5; TRBD2 matches at 7 bases. The CDR3 length is 15 residues. Germline CDR1 SGHTA, CDR2 FQGNSA. V lost 4 bases and J lost 4; bases outside the gene matches: 9. This CDR3 reads CASSSGGGYLETQYF. The CDR3 DNA reads as TGTGCCAGCAGCTCGGGAGGTGGCTATCTAGAGACCCAGTACTTC.

The chain combines TRBV7-7 with TRBJ2-5; possible D gene TRBD1, 5 bases. CDR1 and CDR2 (germline): SSHAT, FNYEAQ (reference sequence). V was shortened by 1 base and J by 5 bases, with 11 bases between the two germline ends. The CDR3 sequence is 14 residues long. In DNA form, the CDR3 reads TGTGCCAGCAGCTTAGAGGGGAAGGGGGAGACCCAGTACTTC. It translates to CASSLEGKGETQYF.

V is TRBV6-5 and J is TRBJ1-1; D may be TRBD1 (6 bases). The CDR3 spans 16 residues. The germline V and J ends were trimmed by 2 bases and 7 bases, with 20 bases remaining between them. Germline V lookup: CDR1 MNHEY, CDR2 SVGAGI. In DNA form, the CDR3 reads TGTGCCAGCAGTTACCGGACAGCATCCCCGAAGAGTGAAGCTTTCTTT. It specifies CASSYRTASPKSEAFF.

CDR3 nucleotide sequence: TGCGCCAGCAGCCAAGATCGGGGGGAGCGCTCCTACGAGCAGTACTTC. It yields the protein CASSQDRGERSYEQYF. The chain links TRBV4-3 to TRBJ2-7, with 7 bases that match TRBD2. Trimming took 0 bases from V and 0 from J; bases not matched to a gene: 5. CDR3 size: 16 residues. CDR1 is LGHNA and CDR2 is YSLEER in the germline V gene.

The J gene is TRBJ1-2, the V gene TRBV6-5; D gene uncertain. The CDR3 loop spans 14 amino acids. With 7 bases removed from V and 4 bases from J, the gap between germline ends came to 16 bases. Per the germline V gene, CDR1 is MNHEY and CDR2 is SVGAGI. The CDR3 sequence: CASTPGGILYGYTF. The CDR3 coding sequence is TGTGCCAGCACCCCGGGAGGGATTCTCTATGGCTACACCTTC.

This chain links TRBV15 with TRBJ1-1; a possible D gene is TRBD1 (5 bases). The CDR3 length is 12 residues. CDR1 LNHNV and CDR2 YYDKDF come from the germline V gene (reference sequence). With 0 bases removed from V and 11 bases from J, the gap between germline ends came to 10 bases. The CDR3 reads CATSRDTGLAFF. In DNA form, the CDR3 reads TGTGCCACCAGCAGAGATACGGGGCTGGCTTTCTTT.

The chain links TRBV4-1 to TRBJ2-7; D ambiguous. The V gene lost 0 bases and the J gene lost 2 bases, with 20 bases spanning the gap. In germline, CDR1 is MGHRA, CDR2 YSYEKL. This CDR3 region has 18 residues. CDR3: CASSQDKGGGPTPYEQYF. CDR3 bases: TGCGCCAGCAGCCAAGATAAGGGTGGCGGCCCGACTCCCTACGAGCAGTACTTC.

J is TRBJ1-3 and V is TRBV28; 10 positions agree with TRBD1. Germline V CDR1 and CDR2: MDHEN, SYDVKM. This CDR3 is 15 amino acids long. V shed 5 bases and J 2 bases; nucleotides not matched to a gene: 3. The CDR3: CASSLGQGAGNTIYF. The CDR3 nucleotides read TGTGCCAGCAGTCTAGGACAGGGGGCTGGAAACACCATATATTTT.

The chain employs TRBV4-1 and TRBJ1-5; a possible D gene is TRBD1 (6 bases). The V and J ends lost 6 bases and 7 bases respectively, with 13 bases between them. The length of the CDR3 is 13 residues. Germline CDR1 reads MGHRA; CDR2 reads YSYEKL. The CDR3 nucleotides are TGCGCCAGCAGTCTACAGGGAATACAGCCCCAGCATTTT. This codes for CASSLQGIQPQHF.

The V and J genes are TRBV5-1 and TRBJ2-3; 7 positions match TRBD2. Germline CDR1 is SGHRS and CDR2 is YFSETQ. This CDR3 region has 17 residues. V trimming: 3 bases; J trimming: 2 bases; junction bases outside the gene matches: 12. This chain's CDR3 is CASSSGWASGFTDTQYF. The CDR3 region has the DNA TGCGCCAGCAGCTCGGGGTGGGCTAGCGGATTCACAGATACGCAGTATTTT.

The chain employs TRBV10-3 and TRBJ1-1; D gene uncertain. CDR1 is ENHRY and CDR2 is SYGVKD in the germline V gene. The CDR3 is made up of 11 amino acids. V lost 7 bases and J lost 4, with 7 bases in between. The CDR3 DNA reads TGTGCCATCATGTCGAGCACTGAAGCTTTCTTT. It encodes CAIMSSTEAFF.

This chain uses TRBV6-5 with TRBJ2-6, with unresolved D. V lost 5 bases to trimming and J lost 0 bases, with 8 bases between them. This CDR3 has 15 amino acids. Per the germline V gene, CDR1 is MNHEY and CDR2 is SVGAGI. The CDR3 DNA is TGTGCCAGCAGTCCCCAGATCTCTGGGGCCAACGTCCTGACTTTC. It translates to CASSPQISGANVLTF.

Here the CDR3 reads CASRPRRGDPVEYEQYF. CDR3 in DNA: TGTGCAAGTCGCCCGAGGCGGGGGGACCCCGTTGAATACGAGCAGTACTTC. This chain connects TRBV12-2 to TRBJ2-7; TRBD2, the table's D call, was not compared with the DNA. TRBV12-2 is shown as a pseudogene. The CDR3 loop spans 17 amino acids.

The chain joins TRBV3-1 (or the pseudogene TRBV3-2) to TRBJ1-5; tentatively, D is TRBD1 (6 bases). CDR1 is LGHDT, CDR2 YNNKEL, per germline (reference sequence). V was shortened by 5 bases and J by 4 bases, with 9 bases between the two germline ends. The CDR3 spans 13 residues. The CDR3 nucleotides read TGTGCCAGCAGCTACGGACAGAATCAGCCCCAGCATTTT. This sequence encodes CASSYGQNQPQHF.

The chain carries TRBV4-1 and TRBJ2-2; TRBD1 matches at 10 bases. The CDR3 consists of 16 residues. From germline, CDR1 is MGHRA and CDR2 YSYEKL. V was pared by 8 bases and J by 4 bases, with 10 bases of the junction left unmatched. CDR3 amino acids: CASRRWDRGSTGELFF. The CDR3, as DNA: TGCGCCAGCCGCCGATGGGACAGGGGAAGCACCGGGGAGCTGTTTTTT.

The chain combines TRBV14 with TRBJ2-5; 10 bases align to TRBD2. Germline loops: CDR1 SGHDN, CDR2 FVKESK. V dropped 5 bases and J dropped 9; count of bases not matched to a gene: 9. The CDR3 is made up of 14 amino acids. The CDR3 here is CASSTGLAAAAQYF. CDR3 nucleotide sequence: TGTGCCAGCAGCACCGGACTAGCGGCAGCGGCCCAGTACTTC.

The rearrangement joins TRBV5-1 to TRBJ1-2; D might be TRBD1 (5 bases). V lost 4 bases to trimming and J lost 1 base, with 8 bases between them. There are 13 residues in the CDR3. Germline CDR1 is SGHRS and CDR2 is YFSETQ. CDR3 region: CASSDSLNYGYTF. The CDR3 DNA reads TGCGCCAGCAGCGACAGTCTTAACTATGGCTACACCTTC. The full variable domain, with the rest looked up from reference TRBV5-1 and TRBJ1-2, is KAGVTQTPRYLIKTRGQQVTLSCSPISGHRSVSWYQQTPGQGLQFLFEYFSETQRNKGNFPGRFSGRQFSNSRSEMNVSTLELGDSALYLCASSDSLNYGYTFGSGTRLTVV.

This clone was seen only once. The chain has TRBV29-1 and TRBJ2-3; D remains unclear. The CDR3 runs to 13 residues. Germline CDR1 SQVTM, CDR2 ANQGSEA. The V gene lost 6 bases and the J gene lost 1 base, with 11 bases spanning the gap. This chain's CDR3 is CSVDGSGTDTQYF. The CDR3 nucleotides read TGCAGCGTCGATGGAAGCGGCACAGATACGCAGTATTTT.

The gene calls are TRBV28 and TRBJ2-5; 7 bases are a match to TRBD2. The trim removed 5 bases at V and 3 bases at J, leaving 9 bases unmatched. This CDR3 spans 15 amino acids. Germline CDR1 and CDR2: MDHEN and SYDVKM. CDR3 residues: CASSPLRLAEETQYF. The CDR3 DNA is TGTGCCAGCAGTCCCCTGAGGCTAGCGGAAGAGACCCAGTACTTC.

The chain couples TRBV6-2 or TRBV6-3 to TRBJ1-5; 9 bases map to TRBD1. The CDR3 runs to 17 residues. The germline gives CDR1 MNHEY, CDR2 SVGEGT. The V segment lost 6 bases and the J segment 0 bases; nucleotides outside the gene matches: 9. As DNA, the CDR3 is TGTGCCAGCAGCCGGACAGGGGAAGATTCTAGCAATCAGCCCCAGCATTTT. As protein: CASSRTGEDSSNQPQHF.

This sequence joins TRBV21-1 and TRBJ1-5; the table's D call of TRBD1 was not tested on the DNA. TRBV21-1 is described as a pseudogene. There are 23 residues in the CDR3. CDR3 amino acids: CASSKPSGEDYRTGVYSNQPQHF. CDR3 DNA: TGTGCCAGCAGCAAACCCTCGGGAGAGGACTACCGGACAGGAGTTTATAGCAATCAGCCCCAGCATTTT.

The CDR3 DNA sequence: TGTGCCAGCAGTTTATCGCAGGGGGCGAAGGAGCAGTACTTC. This encodes CASSLSQGAKEQYF. This chain joins TRBV27 and TRBJ2-7; 8 bases are shared with TRBD1. The CDR3 runs to 14 residues. Germline-derived CDR1 and CDR2 are MNHEY and SMNVEV (reference sequence). The J segment lost 7 bases and the V segment lost 0 bases, leaving 5 bases of the junction unmatched.

The chain carries TRBV9 and TRBJ2-1; D is possibly TRBD1 (5 bases). The CDR3 covers 13 residues. From germline, CDR1 is SGDLS and CDR2 YYNGEE. The germline V and J ends were trimmed by 0 bases and 5 bases, with 6 bases remaining between them. CDR3 sequence reads: CASSVGQNNEQFF. CDR3 nucleotide sequence: TGTGCCAGCAGCGTAGGACAGAACAATGAGCAGTTCTTC. The full variable domain, in which reference TRBV9 and TRBJ2-1 provide the parts outside the CDR3, is DSGVTQTPKHLITATGQRVTLRCSPRSGDLSVYWYQQSLDQGLQFLIQYYNGEERAKGNILERFSAQQFPDLHSELNLSSLELGDSALYFCASSVGQNNEQFFGPGTRLTVL.

The genes are TRBV19 and TRBJ2-7; a possible D gene is TRBD2 (6 bases). The CDR3 totals 15 residues. Trimming pared 3 bases from V and 2 bases from J, leaving 14 bases between. Germline V CDR1 and CDR2: LNHDA, SQIVND (reference sequence). CDR3 coding DNA: TGTGCCAGTAGTATTGGAGTAGCGGATACCTACGAGCAGTACTTC. It translates to CASSIGVADTYEQYF.

The gene calls are TRBV9 and TRBJ2-7, with 9 bases that match TRBD2. V was clipped by 0 bases and J by 4 bases; unmatched bases: 5. The germline V gene encodes CDR1 SGDLS and CDR2 YYNGEE. The CDR3 is made up of 15 amino acids. CDR3 coding DNA: TGTGCCAGCAGCGTAGGGGGGACTAGCTTGTACGAGCAGTACTTC. Translated, it gives CASSVGGTSLYEQYF.

This clone was counted between two and nine times. The gene calls are TRBV9 and TRBJ2-3; 7 bases align to TRBD2. V was pared by 3 bases and J by 7 bases, with 5 bases of the junction left unmatched. Germline V lookup: CDR1 SGDLS, CDR2 YYNGEE. The CDR3 has 13 residues. CDR3 protein: CASSGTSINTQYF. In DNA, the CDR3 is TGTGCCAGCAGCGGGACTAGTATAAATACGCAGTATTTT.

The chain employs TRBV4-3 and TRBJ2-7; perhaps TRBD2 as D (6 bases). The CDR3 is 14 amino acids. Germline V gene sequence: CDR1 LGHNA, CDR2 YSLEER. The V end lost 0 bases, the J end lost 3 bases, and 9 bases lay between the germline ends. CDR3 residues: CASSQDRGNYEQYF. CDR3 DNA sequence: TGCGCCAGCAGCCAAGATCGCGGGAACTACGAGCAGTACTTC.